This TCR beta chain appears in the sequencing data of a study of CD8 T cells in ankylosing spondylitis. Study-level findings and limits: Those disease-linked clones were CD8+; they were also relatively rare in peripheral blood. Clones tied to disease were said to be significantly enriched in matched ankylosing spondylitis synovial fluid. In synovial fluid and blood from reactive arthritis, some motif variants were previously reported.

TCRdb reprocessed the 5' RACE reads via MiXCR and lists one record per CDR3 protein. The sample carries under 7,500 distinct CDR3 sequences, approximately 3% recorded once. This clonotype was picked up many times. The antigen remains unidentified. Just one base apart from a much larger clone, this may be a read error. Germline V gene lookup returns CDR1 SGDLS and CDR2 YYNGEE. The CDR3 runs to 14 residues. The chain uses TRBV9 and TRBJ2-5; TRBD1 aligns across 9 bases. TRBJ2-1 explains the end of the DNA better; the J call may be wrong. Sequenced: blood, either unsorted or a sorted T cell fraction (not recorded which). The sequence was collected from a female donor with ankylosing spondylitis or in good health (not recorded which). The CDR3 reads CASSERDREETQFF. In nucleotides, the CDR3 is TGTGCCAGCAGCGAGAGGGACAGGGAAGAGACCCAGTTCTTC.